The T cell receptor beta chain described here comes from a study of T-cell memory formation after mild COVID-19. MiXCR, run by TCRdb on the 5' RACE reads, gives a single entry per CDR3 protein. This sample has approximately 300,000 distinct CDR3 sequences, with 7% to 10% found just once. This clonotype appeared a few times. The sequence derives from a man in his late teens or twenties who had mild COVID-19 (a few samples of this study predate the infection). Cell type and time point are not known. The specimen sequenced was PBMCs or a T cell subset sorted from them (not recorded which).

CDR3 region: CSASLRDEQYF. In DNA, the CDR3 is TGCAGTGCTAGTTTGCGGGACGAGCAGTACTTC. V is TRBV20-1 and J is TRBJ2-7; tentatively, D is TRBD2 (5 bases). This CDR3 contains 11 residues. Germline CDR1 is DFQATT and CDR2 is SNEGSKA (reference sequence). Trimming shortened V by 3 bases and J by 5 bases, and 8 bases separated the two germline ends.